What follows are 25 T cell receptor beta chains derived from one specimen sequenced in a study of blood T cell repertoires in COVID-19. The data were produced by immunoSEQ multiplex PCR, yet TCRdb's version contains in-frame clones alone and is incomplete. Here the sample spans 100,000 or so clones, about 80% being singletons. The sample was peripheral blood. The receptor set was obtained from a man aged 65-85 years with active or convalescent COVID-19.

The V gene is TRBV11-3, the J gene TRBJ2-7; 11 bases map to TRBD1. The trim removed 5 bases at V and 5 bases at J, leaving 5 bases unmatched. There are 14 residues in the CDR3. Germline loops: CDR1 SGHNT, CDR2 YENEEA. The CDR3 loop is CASSPGTGGNEQYF. The DNA for the CDR3 is TGTGCCAGCAGCCCTGGGACAGGGGGAAACGAGCAGTACTTC.

This sequence joins TRBV7-2 and TRBJ2-1; possible D gene TRBD2, 5 bases. V dropped 1 base and J dropped 1 base, with 17 bases sitting between them. The CDR3 has 18 amino acids. The V gene's germline CDR1 is SGHTA and CDR2 FQGNSA. The CDR3 DNA follows: TGTGCCAGCAGCTTAGGGGGAACCCCACGGGGATCCTACAATGAGCAGTTCTTC. Translated: CASSLGGTPRGSYNEQFF.

The chain carries TRBV18 and TRBJ2-7, with D perhaps matching TRBD2 (6 bases). The CDR3 runs to 14 residues. Deletions cut 8 bases from V and 1 base from J, with 15 bases between. Germline V gene lookup returns CDR1 KGHSH and CDR2 LQKENI. The CDR3 region has the DNA TGTGCCAGCGCCCGGGGGACCGATTCCTACGAGCAGTACTTC. Amino acids: CASARGTDSYEQYF.

CDR3 in amino acids: CASSQVERGSEQFF. The CDR3 DNA follows: TGTGCCAGCAGCCAAGTTGAGCGAGGGAGTGAGCAGTTCTTC. The chain employs TRBV3-1 (or the pseudogene TRBV3-2) and TRBJ2-1, with D possibly TRBD2 on 5 matching bases. The length of the CDR3 is 14 residues. Germline V gives CDR1 LGHDT, CDR2 YNNKEL (reference sequence). The ends were cut back, 1 base at V and 9 bases at J, with 13 bases in the middle.

V and J are TRBV9 and TRBJ2-7, with D perhaps matching TRBD1 (5 bases). The CDR3 has 14 amino acids. Germline lookup yields CDR1 SGDLS and CDR2 YYNGEE. V shed 0 bases and J shed 6 bases, with 13 bases lying between them. The CDR3 sequence is CASSVGQTIAEQYF. For the CDR3, the DNA is TGTGCCAGCAGCGTAGGACAGACGATTGCCGAGCAGTACTTC.

The gene calls are TRBV7-5 and TRBJ1-6; TRBD1, the D gene given by the table, was not confirmed from the DNA. TRBV7-5 has pseudogene status. This CDR3 spans 17 amino acids. In nucleotides, the CDR3 is TGTGCCAGAAGCGCTCCGACAGGGGGGACCTATAATTCACCCCTCCACTTT. It codes for CARSAPTGGTYNSPLHF.

The chain links TRBV19 to TRBJ2-1; tentative D call: TRBD1 (5 bases). Trimming left V 1 base short and J 7 bases short, with 5 bases between. CDR1 LNHDA and CDR2 SQIVND come from the germline V gene (reference sequence). The CDR3 totals 12 residues. The CDR3 here is CASSIGQNEQFF. The CDR3 coding sequence is TGTGCCAGTAGTATAGGACAGAATGAGCAGTTCTTC.

The chain links TRBV4-1 to TRBJ2-1; TRBD2 matches 8 bases. The CDR3 is made up of 16 amino acids. Losses at the gene ends were 4 bases for V and 13 bases for J; bases not matched to a gene: 18. Germline V gives CDR1 MGHRA, CDR2 YSYEKL. The CDR3: CASSPVLAGGGKVQFF. Here the CDR3 DNA reads TGCGCCAGCAGCCCTGTCCTGGCCGGGGGGGGCAAGGTCCAGTTCTTC.

The V and J genes are TRBV28 and TRBJ1-2, with D possibly being TRBD1 (5 bases). The CDR3 is 14 amino acids. Germline V gene sequence: CDR1 MDHEN, CDR2 SYDVKM. V lost 6 bases to trimming and J lost 2 bases, with 13 bases between them. CDR3 coding DNA: TGTGCCAGCAGCCCGCTTGGACAAAACTATGGCTACACCTTC. This gives the protein CASSPLGQNYGYTF.

The rearrangement uses TRBV21-1 and TRBJ2-1; whether TRBD1, the table's D call, matches the DNA was not checked. TRBV21-1 is an annotated pseudogene. The CDR3 is made up of 17 amino acids. The CDR3 sequence is CASNPSPGQGAYNEQFF. The CDR3, as DNA: TGTGCCAGCAACCCTTCCCCAGGACAGGGAGCCTACAATGAGCAGTTCTTC.

This clone was picked up a small number of times. The chain couples TRBV5-1 to TRBJ2-1, with 7 bases lining up with TRBD2. The ends lost 3 bases at V and 0 bases at J; junction bases unmatched: 18. Germline assignment: CDR1 SGHRS and CDR2 YFSETQ. The CDR3 has 20 residues. As DNA, the CDR3 is TGCGCCAGCAGCTCGCTCCGGAGCTCCGGCGGGGGAAGCTCCTACAATGAGCAGTTCTTC. As protein: CASSSLRSSGGGSSYNEQFF.

The gene calls are TRBV2 and TRBJ2-3, with TRBD2 matching 7 bases. The germline V gene encodes CDR1 SNHLY and CDR2 FYNNEI. The CDR3 consists of 15 residues. V was clipped by 1 base and J by 2 bases; unmatched bases: 3. CDR3 DNA: TGTGCCAGCAGTGAAGGGACTAGGATCACAGATACGCAGTATTTT. Protein: CASSEGTRITDTQYF. Full variable domain (outside the CDR3, taken from reference TRBV2 and TRBJ2-3): EPEVTQTPSHQVTQMGQEVILRCVPISNHLYFYWYRQILGQKVEFLVSFYNNEISEKSEIFDDQFSVERPDGSNFTLKIRSTKLEDSAMYFCASSEGTRITDTQYFGPGTRLTVL.

This rearrangement joins TRBV19 to TRBJ1-6, with 8 positions matching TRBD1. This CDR3 comprises 14 residues. The germline gives CDR1 LNHDA, CDR2 SQIVND (reference sequence). With 4 bases clipped from V and 7 bases from J, the junction kept 3 bases outside the gene matches. CDR3 DNA: TGTGCCAGTAGTACCAGGGGGCAGAATTCACCCCTCCACTTT. Translating gives CASSTRGQNSPLHF. The variable domain in full, with the rest retrieved from reference TRBV19 and TRBJ1-6, is DGGITQSPKYLFRKEGQNVTLSCEQNLNHDAMYWYRQDPGQGLRLIYYSQIVNDFQKGDIAEGYSVSREKKESFPLTVTSAQKNPTAFYLCASSTRGQNSPLHFGNGTRLTVT.

The chain joins TRBV5-4 to TRBJ2-1; D perhaps matches TRBD2 (5 bases). The germline V gene encodes CDR1 SGHNT and CDR2 YYREEE (reference sequence). V shed 4 bases and J shed 6 bases, with 8 bases lying between them. The CDR3 runs 12 residues. CDR3 bases: TGTGCCAGCAGCCACCGGGGCAATGAGCAGTTCTTC. Its protein is CASSHRGNEQFF.

The gene calls are TRBV20-1 and TRBJ2-3; D is possibly TRBD2 (5 bases). CDR1 is DFQATT, CDR2 SNEGSKA, per germline (reference sequence). The CDR3 extends over 14 amino acids. Trimming stripped 3 bases from V and 4 bases from J, with 14 bases between. The CDR3 region is CSASVGGSADTQYF. The DNA of the CDR3 is TGCAGTGCTAGTGTGGGCGGTAGCGCAGATACGCAGTATTTT.

In its sample, this clone was seen a few times. Here the CDR3 reads CASSDVRGQSYEQYF. In DNA form, the CDR3 reads TGCGCCAGCAGCGACGTACGGGGACAGTCCTACGAGCAGTACTTC. V usage is TRBV5-1 and J usage is TRBJ2-7; 7 bases align to TRBD1. CDR3 length equals 15 residues. In germline, CDR1 is SGHRS, CDR2 YFSETQ. J gave up 1 base and V 4 bases, and 8 bases lay outside the gene matches.

This clone appeared a single time. The chain joins TRBV5-4 to TRBJ1-2; 11 positions match TRBD1. The CDR3 is 14 residues long. J gave up 8 bases and V 4 bases, and 7 bases lay outside the gene matches. Germline V gives CDR1 SGHNT, CDR2 YYREEE (reference sequence). The CDR3 nucleotides are TGTGCCAGCAGCCCTCGGACAGGGGGCGGGGGCTACACCTTC. Residues: CASSPRTGGGGYTF. Using reference TRBV5-4 and TRBJ1-2 for the parts outside the CDR3, the full variable domain is ETGVTQSPTHLIKTRGQQVTLRCSSQSGHNTVSWYQQALGQGPQFIFQYYREEENGRGNFPPRFSGLQFPNYSSELNVNALELDDSALYLCASSPRTGGGGYTFGSGTRLTVV.

The genes are TRBV6-2 or TRBV6-3 and TRBJ1-5; D is unclear. The germline V and J ends were trimmed by 5 bases and 4 bases, with 15 bases remaining between them. From germline, CDR1 is MNHEY and CDR2 SVGEGT. This CDR3 spans 15 amino acids. CDR3 in DNA: TGTGCCAGCAGTGGGGAAGGACTGTCGAATCAGCCCCAGCATTTT. Its protein product is CASSGEGLSNQPQHF.

The CDR3 reads CASSLGLQYSTDTQYF. Written as DNA, the CDR3 is TGTGCCAGCAGCTTGGGACTTCAGTATAGCACAGATACGCAGTATTTT. This chain links TRBV11-3 with TRBJ2-3; a possible D gene is TRBD2 (6 bases). The CDR3 runs 16 residues. CDR1 and CDR2 from the germline V gene are SGHNT and YENEEA. V was trimmed by 3 bases and J by 0 bases, leaving 13 bases between them.

The DNA of the CDR3 is TGTGCCAGCAGCTCGGACAGGTCAAAACTGTTTTTT. Translated: CASSSDRSKLFF. V usage is TRBV28 and J usage is TRBJ1-4, with 7 bases matching TRBD1. CDR1 and CDR2 from the germline V gene are MDHEN and SYDVKM. J lost 10 bases, V lost 6 bases, and 5 bases had no gene match. The CDR3 is 12 amino acids.

V and J are TRBV2 and TRBJ1-4; D is possibly TRBD1 (6 bases). The CDR3 is 16 residues long. The germline gives CDR1 SNHLY, CDR2 FYNNEI. Trimming left V 6 bases short and J 9 bases short, with 23 bases between. This CDR3 reads CASSPTLGGGNKKLFF. In DNA, the CDR3 is TGTGCCAGCAGCCCAACCTTGGGAGGGGGTAACAAAAAACTGTTTTTT.

The genes are TRBV5-4 and TRBJ2-1; 9 bases are a match to TRBD2. There are 15 residues in the CDR3. The J segment lost 5 bases and the V segment lost 2 bases, leaving 5 bases of the junction unmatched. CDR1 is SGHNT and CDR2 is YYREEE in the germline V gene (reference sequence). CDR3 sequence: CASSFGTSFNNEQFF. CDR3 nucleotides: TGTGCCAGCAGCTTCGGGACTAGCTTCAACAATGAGCAGTTCTTC. Complete variable domain (other parts from reference TRBV5-4 and TRBJ2-1): ETGVTQSPTHLIKTRGQQVTLRCSSQSGHNTVSWYQQALGQGPQFIFQYYREEENGRGNFPPRFSGLQFPNYSSELNVNALELDDSALYLCASSFGTSFNNEQFFGPGTRLTVL.

This clone was observed a few times. The V and J genes are TRBV24-1 and TRBJ2-1, with a tentative D call TRBD1 (6 bases). V was trimmed by 5 bases and J by 6 bases, leaving 13 bases between them. Germline-derived CDR1 and CDR2 are KGHDR and SFDVKD. This CDR3 comprises 14 residues. CDR3 protein: CATSGDTVGNEQFF. CDR3 sequence (DNA): TGTGCCACCAGTGGGGACACAGTGGGCAATGAGCAGTTCTTC.

The chain carries TRBV3-1 (or the pseudogene TRBV3-2) and TRBJ2-3, with TRBD2 identical over 7 bases. Germline lookup yields CDR1 LGHDT and CDR2 YNNKEL (reference sequence). Losses at the gene ends were 7 bases for V and 0 bases for J; bases not matched to a gene: 7. The CDR3 spans 15 residues. As DNA, the CDR3 is TGTGCCAGCAAGCACGGGGGGACCAGCACAGATACGCAGTATTTT. Its translation: CASKHGGTSTDTQYF.

CDR3 nucleotide sequence: TGTGCCAGCAGTTATCCTTCTAGCGGAGGGGAGACCCAGTACTTC. Amino acid sequence: CASSYPSSGGETQYF. The chain employs TRBV6-5 and TRBJ2-5; 7 bases fit TRBD2. The CDR3 sequence is 15 residues long. The ends lost 3 bases at V and 5 bases at J; junction bases unmatched: 9. Germline-derived CDR1 and CDR2 are MNHEY and SVGAGI.